The T cell receptor (beta chain) described here comes from a study of blood T cell repertoires in COVID-19. Study overall: Researchers got acute and convalescent COVID-19 samples from the United States, Italy and Spain. T cells, B-cell-depleted T cells, or PBMCs provided the cDNA or gDNA that served as material.

V trimming: 3 bases; J trimming: 4 bases; junction bases outside the gene matches: 4. The CDR3 loop spans 14 amino acids. Per germline, CDR1 SGDLS and CDR2 YYNGEE. Authors' analysis steps: The assay estimated nucleated cells by amplifying reference gene primers. Repertoires were generated with immunoSEQ multiplex PCR, while TCRdb's copy carries only in-frame clones and drops some. The V and J calls and clone size are taken from that table; D and trimming were inferred from the DNA. This sample yields 250,000 to 300,000 clones, of which about nine tenths are seen a single time; approximately 1.4% belongs to the top ten.

Sequenced input: peripheral blood. The receptor was derived from a middle-aged woman who had recovered from COVID-19. The chain carries TRBV9 and TRBJ2-5, with TRBD2 matching over 9 bases. In DNA form, the CDR3 reads TGTGCCAGCAGCGCGGGACTAGCCCGAGAGACCCAGTACTTC. It encodes CASSAGLARETQYF.